The rows below give T cell receptor beta chains drawn from one sample of a study of vaccination and CD4 T cells after COVID-19. Their antigens remain unidentified. TCRdb passed the PCR reads through MiXCR, listing each CDR3 protein once. The sample has approximately 10,000 distinct CDR3 sequences, 45% to 55% seen once. The sequencing used cultured CD4+ T cells from blood, collected after SARS-CoV-2 vaccination. The receptors were gathered from a human donor with COVID-19. Each CDR3 is given with its conserved first and last residue. The D gene is left open where the match is weak. Rows may omit the clone size; those that give it use once, few, many or a size class.

>TRBJ2-1|TRBV20-1|NA|once
CSAQVGGSYNEQFF
TGCAGTGCCCAGGTCGGGGGCTCCTACAATGAGCAGTTCTTC
>TRBJ1-3|TRBV7-9|TRBD1|once
CASSAGTARPGNTIYF
TGTGCCAGCAGCGCCGGGACAGCGCGCCCTGGAAACACCATATATTTT
>TRBJ1-6|TRBV28|TRBD1|NA
CASMGTGTGGLFRHF
TGTGCCAGCATGGGAACCGGGACAGGGGGTCTGTTCAGGCACTTT
>TRBJ1-5|TRBV19|TRBD1|NA
CASSAGTGGGNQPQHF
TGTGCCAGTAGTGCCGGGACAGGGGGCGGAAATCAGCCCCAGCATTTT
>TRBJ1-2|TRBV15|TRBD1|few
CATSRGTGTGNYGYTF
TGTGCCACCAGCAGGGGAACCGGGACAGGGAACTATGGCTACACCTTC
>TRBJ1-5|TRBV2|NA|few
CASREDGTNQPQHF
TGTGCCAGCAGGGAGGACGGCACCAATCAGCCCCAGCATTTT
>TRBJ2-3|TRBV7-9|NA|NA
CASSLVVLGTDTQYF
TGTGCCAGCAGCTTAGTTGTCCTGGGCACAGATACGCAGTATTTT
>TRBJ2-6|TRBV11-2|NA|NA
CASSFGVSSGANVLTF
TGTGCCAGCAGCTTTGGGGTCAGCTCTGGGGCCAACGTCCTGACTTTC
>TRBJ1-1|TRBV9|NA|NA
CASSALGLTSAEAFF
TGTGCCAGCAGCGCTTTGGGACTTACCAGTGCTGAAGCTTTCTTT
>TRBJ1-1|TRBV30|NA|NA
CASLAGGELNTEAFF
TGTGCCTCTCTAGCCGGAGGGGAACTGAACACTGAAGCTTTCTTT
>TRBJ1-1|TRBV5-4|NA|NA
CASSLQGRSTEAFF
TGTGCCAGCAGCTTGCAGGGGCGTTCTACTGAAGCTTTCTTT
>TRBJ2-5|TRBV20-1|NA|NA
CSATGGARRETQYF
TGCAGTGCTACGGGGGGCGCGAGGCGCGAGACCCAGTACTTC
>TRBJ1-5|TRBV20-1|NA|few
CSATNREGQPQHF
TGCAGTGCTACCAACAGGGAAGGACAGCCCCAGCATTTT
>TRBJ1-5|TRBV20-1|NA|few
CSAMTGPPGQPQHF
TGCAGTGCCATGACAGGTCCACCGGGGCAGCCCCAGCATTTT
>TRBJ1-3|TRBV28|NA|NA
CASREQGNTIYF
TGTGCCAGTCGCGAACAGGGAAACACCATATATTTT
>TRBJ1-1|TRBV30|NA|NA
CAWDRMNTEAFF
TGTGCCTGGGATAGGATGAACACTGAAGCTTTCTTT
>TRBJ2-7|TRBV6-1|TRBD1|few
CASRGTVYDEQYF
TGTGCCAGCAGGGGGACAGTATACGACGAGCAGTACTTC
>TRBJ1-5|TRBV7-2|NA|NA
CASSRDAGGNQPQHF
TGTGCCAGCAGTCGGGATGCGGGGGGCAATCAGCCCCAGCATTTT
>TRBJ1-4|TRBV27|NA|NA
CASSFAGVNEKLFF
TGTGCCAGCAGTTTTGCAGGGGTTAATGAAAAACTGTTTTTT
>TRBJ2-4|TRBV7-2|TRBD1|few
CASSGTVAKNIQYF
TGTGCCAGCAGCGGGACAGTAGCCAAAAACATTCAGTACTTC
>TRBJ1-1|TRBV20-1|NA|NA
CSARGVPGGTEAFF
TGCAGTGCTAGAGGGGTCCCCGGCGGGACTGAAGCTTTCTTT
>TRBJ1-1|TRBV11-2|NA|few
CASSLVIEPVTEAFF
TGTGCCAGCAGCTTAGTGATCGAGCCTGTCACTGAAGCTTTCTTT
>TRBJ1-4|TRBV20-1|NA|NA
CSASWGGEKLFF
TGCAGTGCTAGTTGGGGAGGTGAAAAACTGTTTTTT
>TRBJ2-3|TRBV5-4|TRBD2|NA
CASSSQTSGRADTQYF
TGTGCCAGCAGCTCCCAAACTAGCGGTCGGGCAGATACGCAGTATTTT
>TRBJ2-5|TRBV20-1|NA|NA
CSATQETQYF
TGCAGTGCTACCCAAGAGACCCAGTACTTC
>TRBJ2-3|TRBV2|TRBD2|NA
CASRELAGLDTQYF
TGTGCCAGCAGGGAACTAGCGGGGTTAGATACGCAGTATTTT
>TRBJ2-7|TRBV4-3|NA|NA
CASSRGGDRDSYEQYF
TGCGCCAGCAGCCGCGGGGGAGACAGGGACTCCTACGAGCAGTACTTC
>TRBJ1-2|TRBV5-1|NA|NA
CASSLALVQDGYTF
TGCGCCAGCAGCTTGGCGCTTGTACAGGATGGCTACACCTTC
>TRBJ1-3|TRBV7-2|NA|few
CASSSRWGSGNTIYF
TGTGCCAGCAGCTCCCGATGGGGCTCTGGAAACACCATATATTTT
>TRBJ2-3|TRBV4-3|TRBD1|NA
CASSPSSGGRDTQYF
TGCGCCAGCAGCCCCTCCTCAGGGGGTAGGGATACGCAGTATTTT
>TRBJ2-3|TRBV6-1|TRBD1|NA
CASRGNPGQNTDTQYF
TGTGCCAGCAGGGGGAATCCGGGACAGAACACAGATACGCAGTATTTT
>TRBJ1-6|TRBV20-1|NA|few
CSARPGGGSSYNSPLHF
TGCAGTGCTAGGCCTGGGGGAGGGAGCTCCTATAATTCACCCCTCCACTTT
>TRBJ2-5|TRBV4-2|TRBD1|NA
CASSQNIQGQTQYF
TGTGCCAGCAGCCAAAACATACAGGGGCAGACCCAGTACTTC
>TRBJ2-5|TRBV7-2|NA|NA
CASSLRQGRETQYF
TGTGCCAGCAGCTTAAGGCAGGGACGGGAGACCCAGTACTTC
>TRBJ1-1|TRBV6-1|NA|NA
CASSTAAGFTEAFF
TGTGCCAGCAGTACTGCGGCAGGGTTCACTGAAGCTTTCTTT
>TRBJ1-2|TRBV29-1|TRBD1|NA
CSVALDRGYGYTF
TGCAGCGTTGCTTTAGACAGGGGCTATGGCTACACCTTC
>TRBJ1-1|TRBV7-9|NA|NA
CASSPRHLNTEAFF
TGTGCCAGCAGCCCAAGACACCTGAACACTGAAGCTTTCTTT
>TRBJ1-1|TRBV7-2|TRBD1|NA
CASSLGDRDFIEAFF
TGTGCCAGCAGCTTGGGCGACAGGGATTTTATTGAAGCTTTCTTT
>TRBJ2-5|TRBV30|NA|NA
CAWSDGAAKTQYF
TGTGCCTGGAGCGATGGAGCGGCAAAGACCCAGTACTTC